The 8 T cell receptor beta chains listed next were all sequenced from one sample in a study of shared clonotypes between healthy human individuals. Method: immunoSEQ multiplex PCR; TCRdb's copy keeps in-frame clones and lacks some. The sample lists 980,000 or so clones; approximately 80% were seen once. Sequencing used memory CD4+ T cells sorted from blood. Subset meaning: CD45RA-negative fraction. These receptors were taken from a man aged 18 to 30 in good health.

This clone was counted between two and nine times. This chain links TRBV19 with TRBJ1-1; TRBD1 matches at 7 bases. Germline loops: CDR1 LNHDA, CDR2 SQIVND (reference sequence). Germline trimming cut 3 bases from V and 7 bases from J; bases unmatched to any gene: 5. The CDR3 extends over 13 amino acids. The CDR3: CASSISRGDEAFF. The CDR3 nucleotides read TGTGCCAGTAGTATTTCCAGGGGGGATGAAGCTTTCTTT.

This chain links TRBV4-3 with TRBJ1-6, with 8 nucleotides matching TRBD1. The CDR3 has 18 amino acids. The V gene end was trimmed by 0 bases and the J gene end by 7 bases; junction bases not matched to a gene: 11. Germline loops: CDR1 LGHNA, CDR2 YSLEER. The CDR3 DNA follows: TGCGCCAGCAGCCAAGATCTAGGGGGGACAGGACTAAATTCACCCCTCCACTTT. It specifies CASSQDLGGTGLNSPLHF.

The V and J genes are TRBV5-1 and TRBJ2-5; TRBD2 matches at 7 bases. V was pared by 3 bases and J by 5 bases, with 13 bases of the junction left unmatched. This CDR3 contains 16 residues. Germline CDR1 SGHRS, CDR2 YFSETQ. The CDR3 sequence: CASSSGPPGLGETQYF. The CDR3 nucleotides are TGCGCCAGCAGCTCGGGCCCCCCTGGACTAGGGGAGACCCAGTACTTC. Drawing the rest from reference TRBV5-1 and TRBJ2-5, the complete variable domain is KAGVTQTPRYLIKTRGQQVTLSCSPISGHRSVSWYQQTPGQGLQFLFEYFSETQRNKGNFPGRFSGRQFSNSRSEMNVSTLELGDSALYLCASSSGPPGLGETQYFGPGTRLLVL.

The chain joins TRBV6-1 to TRBJ2-7, with 10 bases fitting TRBD2. V lost 6 bases to trimming and J lost 3 bases; unmatched junction nucleotides: 8. The CDR3 contains 15 residues. The V gene's germline CDR1 is MNHNS and CDR2 SASEGT. The CDR3 DNA reads as TGTGCCAGCAGACCTGGACTAGCGGCCAACTACGAGCAGTACTTC. Protein product: CASRPGLAANYEQYF.

The table lists this clone with a count of one. V gene TRBV9 combines with J gene TRBJ1-2, with 12 bases that match TRBD1. Losses at the gene ends were 1 base for V and 3 bases for J; bases not matched to a gene: 4. The germline V gene has CDR1 SGDLS and CDR2 YYNGEE. The CDR3 is 16 amino acids. Written as DNA, the CDR3 is TGTGCCAGCAGCGTATCGGGGGACAGGGGGCACTATGGCTACACCTTC. Residues: CASSVSGDRGHYGYTF.

The rearrangement uses TRBV10-1 and TRBJ2-5; D may correspond to TRBD1 or TRBD2 (5 bases each). Germline lookup yields CDR1 WNHNN and CDR2 SYGVQD (reference sequence). The CDR3 contains 14 residues. V lost 6 bases, J lost 1 base, and 12 bases lay in between. CDR3 DNA: TGCGCCAGCAGCGAGGGGTCAGTCCAAGAGACCCAGTACTTC. Residues: CASSEGSVQETQYF.

The gene calls are TRBV30 and TRBJ2-2; 9 bases match TRBD2. The V segment lost 3 bases and the J segment 10 bases; nucleotides outside the gene matches: 6. Germline V gene lookup returns CDR1 GTSNPN and CDR2 SVGIG (reference sequence). The CDR3 is 13 residues long. CDR3 in DNA: TGTGCCTGGAGGGCACCTAGCGGGACGGAGCTGTTTTTT. Its protein is CAWRAPSGTELFF.

The rearrangement uses TRBV7-2 and TRBJ1-2; D not certain. Germline V gene sequence: CDR1 SGHTA, CDR2 FQGNSA. The length of the CDR3 is 13 residues. V was trimmed by 5 bases and J by 6 bases, leaving 13 bases between them. Written as DNA, the CDR3 is TGTGCCAGCAGCCGACCCAGGCAGCATGGCTACACCTTC. Translated: CASSRPRQHGYTF. Together with reference TRBV7-2 and TRBJ1-2, the CDR3 gives the full variable domain: GAGVSQSPSNKVTEKGKDVELRCDPISGHTALYWYRQSLGQGLEFLIYFQGNSAPDKSGLPSDRFSAERTGGSVSTLTIQRTQQEDSAVYLCASSRPRQHGYTFGSGTRLTVV.